This T cell receptor beta chain was obtained from a study of shared clonotypes between healthy human individuals. This clone was detected only a few times. The antigen remains undetermined. It was at deep level that the assay was run. Data came from immunoSEQ multiplex PCR; TCRdb stores just in-frame clones and leaves some out. The sample lists under 600,000 clones; roughly four fifths were seen once. V was shortened by 4 bases and J by 2 bases, with 12 bases between the two germline ends. CDR3 length: 13 residues. Germline V gene lookup returns CDR1 SQVTM and CDR2 ANQGSEA. Study-wide points: The sampled material consisted only of blood, and tissue repertoires are likely to differ. An effect of sequencing depth on clonotype sharing among donors was expected.

The unsorted samples had around 88 million PBMCs used for genomic DNA. Sequenced: PBMCs. This sequence originates from a woman aged 40 to 49 in good health. Some clones in this sample may be carry-over from other donors' samples. The chain links TRBV29-1 to TRBJ2-7; a weak D match, TRBD1 (6 bases). CDR3 residues: CSVVRQEPYEQYF. In DNA form, the CDR3 reads TGCAGCGTTGTTCGACAGGAGCCCTACGAGCAGTACTTC.